These 10 T cell receptor beta chains share one sample of origin, sequenced in a study of OX40 agonist ivuxolimab in advanced cancers. Library method: the immunoSEQ multiplex PCR assay. What TCRdb holds here is the immuneACCESS table cut down to in-frame rearrangements. Part of the clones is not present; checked against another copy, under half of the missing clones reflect an unresolved V gene, and the others are unexplained. Present in this sample are 80,000 or so clones, more than 85% of which were seen just once. The ten biggest clones cover nearly 8% of the sample. Sequencing used CD4+ or CD8+ T cells sorted from blood, obtained in a trial of the OX40 agonist ivuxolimab. The source is an adult with an advanced solid tumor such as melanoma, head and neck, liver or kidney cancer.

The rearrangement joins TRBV19 to TRBJ2-1; 10 bases match TRBD2. This CDR3 is 16 amino acids long. Per the germline V gene, CDR1 is LNHDA and CDR2 is SQIVND (reference sequence). V lost 7 bases to trimming and J lost 5 bases; unmatched junction nucleotides: 11. DNA of the CDR3: TGTGCCAGTAAAGCAATCACTAGCGGGAAGCACAATGAGCAGTTCTTC. Translated, it gives CASKAITSGKHNEQFF.

The chain employs TRBV15 and TRBJ1-2; D call uncertain. CDR1 and CDR2 (germline): LNHNV, YYDKDF (reference sequence). The CDR3 has 13 amino acids. Trimming took off 6 bases at V and 0 bases at J, with 8 bases between the two ends. CDR3: CATRRGANYGYTF. Here the CDR3 DNA reads TGTGCCACCAGGCGCGGGGCTAACTATGGCTACACCTTC.

The chain employs TRBV7-8 and TRBJ2-5; possibly TRBD1 or TRBD2 for D (7 bases each). Germline assignment: CDR1 SGHVS and CDR2 FQNEAQ. Trimming pared 5 bases from V and 5 bases from J, leaving 24 bases between. This CDR3 has 17 amino acids. The CDR3 DNA is TGTGCCAGCAGCCCTAGCTGGACTAGGGGGCGCTTTGAGACCCAGTACTTC. Translated: CASSPSWTRGRFETQYF.

This clone was observed a handful of times. The V gene is TRBV7-2, the J gene TRBJ1-1; TRBD1 agrees at 7 bases. CDR1 and CDR2 (germline): SGHTA, FQGNSA. Germline trimming cut 8 bases from V and 2 bases from J; bases unmatched to any gene: 8. The CDR3 runs to 14 residues. The chain's CDR3 is CASRDRISNTEAFF. CDR3 nucleotide sequence: TGTGCCAGCCGGGACAGAATAAGTAACACTGAAGCTTTCTTT.

This clone was observed a handful of times. This chain links TRBV7-8 with TRBJ2-7, with 7 bases identical to TRBD1. V lost 6 bases to trimming and J lost 2 bases; unmatched junction nucleotides: 19. CDR3 length equals 18 residues. CDR1 is SGHVS, CDR2 FQNEAQ, per germline. CDR3 amino acids: CASSSRDSVASNTYEQYF. The CDR3 nucleotides read TGTGCCAGCAGTTCCCGGGACAGCGTTGCCTCAAATACCTACGAGCAGTACTTC.

The chain employs TRBV4-3 and TRBJ2-2, with D perhaps given as TRBD1 or TRBD2 (5 bases each). Deletions cut 3 bases from V and 9 bases from J, with 20 bases between. Germline-derived CDR1 and CDR2 are LGHNA and YSLEER. The CDR3 is 16 amino acids. In DNA, the CDR3 is TGCGCCAGCAGCCAGTGGAACACTCCGTGGGACCGGGAGCTGTTTTTT. Its protein product is CASSQWNTPWDRELFF.

This clone was detected only a few times. This chain connects TRBV2 to TRBJ2-7; 8 bases are a match to TRBD1. CDR1 SNHLY and CDR2 FYNNEI come from the germline V gene. V was pared by 4 bases and J by 5 bases, with 4 bases of the junction left unmatched. The CDR3 is 13 amino acids. CDR3 coding DNA: TGTGCCAGCAGTGTGGACAGGGAAAACGAGCAGTACTTC. Protein sequence: CASSVDRENEQYF. The complete variable domain, with remaining parts taken from reference TRBV2 and TRBJ2-7, reads EPEVTQTPSHQVTQMGQEVILRCVPISNHLYFYWYRQILGQKVEFLVSFYNNEISEKSEIFDDQFSVERPDGSNFTLKIRSTKLEDSAMYFCASSVDRENEQYFGPGTRLTVT.

This rearrangement joins TRBV29-1 to TRBJ1-6, with TRBD1 matching over 7 bases. The trim removed 4 bases at V and 5 bases at J, leaving 20 bases unmatched. Per germline, CDR1 SQVTM and CDR2 ANQGSEA. The CDR3 sequence is 19 residues long. CDR3 in DNA: TGCAGCGTTGGAAGTGGCAGGGGGATTGGGGGTTTAAATAATTCACCCCTCCACTTT. Its translation is CSVGSGRGIGGLNNSPLHF.

The chain carries TRBV5-4 and TRBJ2-7; D is uncertain. The CDR3 consists of 14 residues. Germline CDR1 SGHNT, CDR2 YYREEE (reference sequence). V was pared by 4 bases and J by 2 bases, with 13 bases between. CDR3 nucleotides: TGTGCCAGCAGCCCGGGCATAGGAGCCTACGAGCAGTACTTC. It encodes CASSPGIGAYEQYF.

The chain recombines TRBV4-2 with TRBJ2-1; tentatively, D is TRBD1 or TRBD2 (7 bases each). V shed 4 bases and J shed 0 bases, with 28 bases lying between them. CDR1 LGHNA and CDR2 YNFKEQ come from the germline V gene. The length of the CDR3 is 21 residues. The DNA for the CDR3 is TGTGCCAGCAGCCTAAAACCCCAGGGGGGGGACCTACCAAGCTCCTACAATGAGCAGTTCTTC. This translates into CASSLKPQGGDLPSSYNEQFF.